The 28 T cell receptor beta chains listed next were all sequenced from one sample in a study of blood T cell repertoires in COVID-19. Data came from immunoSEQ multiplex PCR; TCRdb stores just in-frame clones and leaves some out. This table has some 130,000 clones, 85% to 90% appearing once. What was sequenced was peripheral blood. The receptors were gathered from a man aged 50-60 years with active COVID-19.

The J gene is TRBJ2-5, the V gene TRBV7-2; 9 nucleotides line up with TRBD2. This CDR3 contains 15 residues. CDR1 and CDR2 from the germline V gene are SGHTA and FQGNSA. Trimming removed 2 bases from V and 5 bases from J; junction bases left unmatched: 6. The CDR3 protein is CASSLRRGGVETQYF. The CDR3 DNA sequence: TGTGCCAGCAGCTTACGGCGGGGGGGCGTTGAGACCCAGTACTTC.

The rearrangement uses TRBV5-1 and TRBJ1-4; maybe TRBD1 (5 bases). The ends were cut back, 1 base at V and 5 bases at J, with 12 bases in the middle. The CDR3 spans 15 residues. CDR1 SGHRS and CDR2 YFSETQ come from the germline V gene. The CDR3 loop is CASSLRETVNEKLFF. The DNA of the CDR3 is TGCGCCAGCAGCTTGCGTGAGACAGTAAATGAAAAACTGTTTTTT.

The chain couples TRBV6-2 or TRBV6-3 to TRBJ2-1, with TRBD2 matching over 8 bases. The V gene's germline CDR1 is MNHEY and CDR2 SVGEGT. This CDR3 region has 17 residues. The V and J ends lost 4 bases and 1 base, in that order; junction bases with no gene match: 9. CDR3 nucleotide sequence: TGTGCCAGCAGTTCGAGAATAGCGGGGCAGTCCTACAATGAGCAGTTCTTC. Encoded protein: CASSSRIAGQSYNEQFF.

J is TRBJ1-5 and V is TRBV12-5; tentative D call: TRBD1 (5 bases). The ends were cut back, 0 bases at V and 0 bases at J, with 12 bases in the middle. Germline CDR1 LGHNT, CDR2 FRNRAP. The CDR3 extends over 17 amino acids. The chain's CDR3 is CASGLVLDTYSNQPQHF. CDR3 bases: TGTGCTAGTGGTTTGGTACTGGACACCTATAGCAATCAGCCCCAGCATTTT.

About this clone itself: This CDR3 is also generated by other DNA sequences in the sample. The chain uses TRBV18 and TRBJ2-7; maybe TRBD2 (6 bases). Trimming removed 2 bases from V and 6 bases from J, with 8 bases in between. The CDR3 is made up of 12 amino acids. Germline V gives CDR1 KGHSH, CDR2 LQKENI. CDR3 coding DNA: TGTGCCAGCTCACCAGGGACTGTCGAGCAGTACTTC. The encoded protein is CASSPGTVEQYF.

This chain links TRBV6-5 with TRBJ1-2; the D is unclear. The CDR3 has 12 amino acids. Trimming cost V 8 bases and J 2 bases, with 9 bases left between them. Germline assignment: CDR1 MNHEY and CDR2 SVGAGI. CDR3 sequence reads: CASAGGNYGYTF. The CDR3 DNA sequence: TGTGCCAGCGCAGGTGGAAACTATGGCTACACCTTC.

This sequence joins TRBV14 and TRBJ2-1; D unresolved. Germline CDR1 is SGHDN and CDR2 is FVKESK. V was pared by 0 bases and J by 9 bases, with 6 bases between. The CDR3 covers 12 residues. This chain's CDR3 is CASSQDRGEQFF. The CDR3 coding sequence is TGTGCCAGCAGCCAAGATCGAGGTGAGCAGTTCTTC.

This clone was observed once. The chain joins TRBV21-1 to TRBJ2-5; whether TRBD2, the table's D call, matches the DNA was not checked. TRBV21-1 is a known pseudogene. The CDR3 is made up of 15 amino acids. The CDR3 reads CASSKEDFGRETQYF. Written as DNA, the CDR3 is TGTGCCAGCAGCAAAGAGGACTTTGGGAGAGAGACCCAGTACTTC.

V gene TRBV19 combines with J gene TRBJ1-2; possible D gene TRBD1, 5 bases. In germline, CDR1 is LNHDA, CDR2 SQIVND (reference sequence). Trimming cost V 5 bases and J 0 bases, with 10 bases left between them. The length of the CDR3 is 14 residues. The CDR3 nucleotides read TGTGCCAGTAGTCGACAGCCGCCTAACTATGGCTACACCTTC. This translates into CASSRQPPNYGYTF.

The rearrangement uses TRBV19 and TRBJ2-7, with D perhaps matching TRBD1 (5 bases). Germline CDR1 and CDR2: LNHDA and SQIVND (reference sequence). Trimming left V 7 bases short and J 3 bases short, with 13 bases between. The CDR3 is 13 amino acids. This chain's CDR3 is CASMGQGVYEQYF. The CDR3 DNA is TGTGCCAGTATGGGCCAGGGCGTCTACGAGCAGTACTTC.

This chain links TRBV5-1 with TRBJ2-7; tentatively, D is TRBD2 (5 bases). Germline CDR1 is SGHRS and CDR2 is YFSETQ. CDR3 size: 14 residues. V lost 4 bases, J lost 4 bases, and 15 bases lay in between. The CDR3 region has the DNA TGCGCCAGCAGCCCGGATTCCGGAGGTTACGAGCAGTACTTC. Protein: CASSPDSGGYEQYF. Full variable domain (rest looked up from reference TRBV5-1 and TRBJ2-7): KAGVTQTPRYLIKTRGQQVTLSCSPISGHRSVSWYQQTPGQGLQFLFEYFSETQRNKGNFPGRFSGRQFSNSRSEMNVSTLELGDSALYLCASSPDSGGYEQYFGPGTRLTVT.

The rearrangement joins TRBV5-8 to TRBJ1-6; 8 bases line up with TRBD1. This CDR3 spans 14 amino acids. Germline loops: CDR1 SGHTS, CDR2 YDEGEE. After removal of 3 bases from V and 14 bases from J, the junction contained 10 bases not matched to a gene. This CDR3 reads CASSSVWDRPSLHF. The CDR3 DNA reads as TGTGCCAGCAGCTCGGTATGGGACAGGCCATCCCTCCACTTT. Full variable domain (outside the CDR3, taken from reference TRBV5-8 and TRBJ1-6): EAGVTQSPTHLIKTRGQQATLRCSPISGHTSVYWYQQALGLGLQFLLWYDEGEERNRGNFPPRFSGRQFPNYSSELNVNALELEDSALYLCASSSVWDRPSLHFGNGTRLTVT.

CDR3 region: CAISESGLHGELFF. The CDR3 region has the DNA TGTGCCATCAGTGAGTCGGGACTTCACGGGGAGCTGTTTTTT. The chain couples TRBV10-3 to TRBJ2-2; perhaps TRBD2 as D (6 bases). V dropped 0 bases and J dropped 7 bases, with 9 bases sitting between them. Looked up from germline, CDR1 is ENHRY and CDR2 is SYGVKD. This CDR3 has 14 amino acids.

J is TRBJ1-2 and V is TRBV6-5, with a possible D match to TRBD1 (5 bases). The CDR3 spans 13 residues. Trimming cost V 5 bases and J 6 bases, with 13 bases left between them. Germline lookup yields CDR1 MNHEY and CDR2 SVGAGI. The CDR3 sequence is CASSRPSGDGYTF. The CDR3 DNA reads TGTGCCAGCAGTCGACCTTCGGGGGATGGCTACACCTTC.

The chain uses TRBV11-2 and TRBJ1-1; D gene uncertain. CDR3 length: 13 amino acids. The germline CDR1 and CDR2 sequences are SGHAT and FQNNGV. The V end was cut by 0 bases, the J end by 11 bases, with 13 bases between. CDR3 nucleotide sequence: TGTGCCAGCAGCTTAGATCAGTATTCGAGGGCTTTCTTT. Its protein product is CASSLDQYSRAFF.

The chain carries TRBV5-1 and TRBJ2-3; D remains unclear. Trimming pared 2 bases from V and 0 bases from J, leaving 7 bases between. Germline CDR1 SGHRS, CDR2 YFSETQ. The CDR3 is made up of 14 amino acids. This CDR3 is CASSFQSSTDTQYF. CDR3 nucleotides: TGCGCCAGCAGCTTCCAATCCAGCACAGATACGCAGTATTTT. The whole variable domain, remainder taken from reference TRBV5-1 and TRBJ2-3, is KAGVTQTPRYLIKTRGQQVTLSCSPISGHRSVSWYQQTPGQGLQFLFEYFSETQRNKGNFPGRFSGRQFSNSRSEMNVSTLELGDSALYLCASSFQSSTDTQYFGPGTRLTVL.

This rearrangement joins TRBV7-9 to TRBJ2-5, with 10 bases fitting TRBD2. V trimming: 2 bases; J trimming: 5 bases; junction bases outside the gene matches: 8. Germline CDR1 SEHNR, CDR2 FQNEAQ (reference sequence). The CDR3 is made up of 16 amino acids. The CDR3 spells CASSLNPAGGLETQYF. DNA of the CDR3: TGTGCCAGCAGCTTAAATCCAGCGGGGGGGCTGGAGACCCAGTACTTC. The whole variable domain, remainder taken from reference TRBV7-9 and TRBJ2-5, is DTGVSQNPRHKITKRGQNVTFRCDPISEHNRLYWYRQTLGQGPEFLTYFQNEAQLEKSRLLSDRFSAERPKGSFSTLEIQRTEQGDSAMYLCASSLNPAGGLETQYFGPGTRLLVL.

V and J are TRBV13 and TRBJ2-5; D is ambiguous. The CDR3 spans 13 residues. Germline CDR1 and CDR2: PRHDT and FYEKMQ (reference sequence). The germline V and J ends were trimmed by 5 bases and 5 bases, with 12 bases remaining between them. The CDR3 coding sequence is TGTGCCAGCAGCCCTACCGCATGGGAGACCCAGTACTTC. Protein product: CASSPTAWETQYF.

The CDR3, as DNA: TGTGCCAGTCTGGGGACAGGGGGAAATGAGCAGTTCTTC. Translating it yields CASLGTGGNEQFF. The chain joins TRBV19 to TRBJ2-1; the match to TRBD1 covers 11 bases. This CDR3 is 13 amino acids long. With V trimmed by 8 bases and J by 7 bases, 4 bases remained unmatched. Germline V gene lookup returns CDR1 LNHDA and CDR2 SQIVND (reference sequence).

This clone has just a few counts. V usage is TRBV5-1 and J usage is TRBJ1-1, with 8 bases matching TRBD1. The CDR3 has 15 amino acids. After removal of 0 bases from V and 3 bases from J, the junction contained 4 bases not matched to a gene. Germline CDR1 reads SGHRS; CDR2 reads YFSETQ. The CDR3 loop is CASSLGDRRDTEAFF. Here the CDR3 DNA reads TGCGCCAGCAGCTTGGGGGACAGGCGGGACACTGAAGCTTTCTTT.

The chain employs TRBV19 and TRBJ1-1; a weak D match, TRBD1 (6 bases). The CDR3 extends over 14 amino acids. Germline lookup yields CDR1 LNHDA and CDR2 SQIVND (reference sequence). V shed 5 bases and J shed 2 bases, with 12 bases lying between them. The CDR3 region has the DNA TGTGCCAGTAGTCCGGACAGACCAAACACTGAAGCTTTCTTT. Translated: CASSPDRPNTEAFF.

CDR3 loop: CASSQSMAGAELFF. CDR3 DNA sequence: TGCGCCAGCAGCCAATCGATGGCGGGGGCCGAGCTGTTTTTT. The J gene is TRBJ2-2, the V gene TRBV4-3; D is possibly TRBD2 (7 bases). Germline CDR1 and CDR2: LGHNA and YSLEER. The length of the CDR3 is 14 residues. V dropped 2 bases and J dropped 11 bases, with 15 bases sitting between them.

The CDR3 here is CAWTDRGGEQFF. The CDR3 DNA reads as TGTGCCTGGACCGACAGGGGCGGTGAGCAGTTCTTC. J is TRBJ2-1 and V is TRBV30; 8 nucleotides match TRBD1. The CDR3 runs to 12 residues. V was clipped by 4 bases and J by 9 bases; unmatched bases: 5. Looked up from germline, CDR1 is GTSNPN and CDR2 is SVGIG (reference sequence).

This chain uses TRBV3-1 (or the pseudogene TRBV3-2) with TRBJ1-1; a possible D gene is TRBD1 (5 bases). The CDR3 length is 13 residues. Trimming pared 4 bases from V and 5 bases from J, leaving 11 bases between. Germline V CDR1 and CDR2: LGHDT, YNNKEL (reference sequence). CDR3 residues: CASSPTGKTEAFF. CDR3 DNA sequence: TGTGCCAGCAGCCCTACAGGTAAAACTGAAGCTTTCTTT.

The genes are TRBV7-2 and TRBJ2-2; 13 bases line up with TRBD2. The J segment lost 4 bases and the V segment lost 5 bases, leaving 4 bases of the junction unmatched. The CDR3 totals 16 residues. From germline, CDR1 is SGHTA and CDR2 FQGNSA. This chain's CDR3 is CASSPGLAGPTGELFF. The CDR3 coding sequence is TGTGCCAGCAGCCCGGGACTAGCGGGGCCCACCGGGGAGCTGTTTTTT.

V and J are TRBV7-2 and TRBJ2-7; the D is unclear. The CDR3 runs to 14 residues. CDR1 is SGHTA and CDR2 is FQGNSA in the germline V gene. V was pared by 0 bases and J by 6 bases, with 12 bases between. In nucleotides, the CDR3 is TGTGCCAGCAGCTTAGCAACTTGGGCAGCCGAGCAGTACTTC. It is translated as CASSLATWAAEQYF.

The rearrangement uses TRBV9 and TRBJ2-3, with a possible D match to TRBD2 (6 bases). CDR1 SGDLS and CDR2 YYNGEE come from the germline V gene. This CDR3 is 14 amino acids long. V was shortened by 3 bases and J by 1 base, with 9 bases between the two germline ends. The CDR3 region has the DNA TGTGCCAGCAGCGCCGGGACTGGCACAGATACGCAGTATTTT. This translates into CASSAGTGTDTQYF. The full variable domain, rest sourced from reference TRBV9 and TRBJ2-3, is DSGVTQTPKHLITATGQRVTLRCSPRSGDLSVYWYQQSLDQGLQFLIQYYNGEERAKGNILERFSAQQFPDLHSELNLSSLELGDSALYFCASSAGTGTDTQYFGPGTRLTVL.

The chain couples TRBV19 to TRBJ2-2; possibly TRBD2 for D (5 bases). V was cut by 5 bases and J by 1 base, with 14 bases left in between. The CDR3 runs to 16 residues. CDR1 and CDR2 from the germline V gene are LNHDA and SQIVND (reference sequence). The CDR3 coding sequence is TGTGCCAGTAGTCCACCCGAGCGGTTGAACACCGGGGAGCTGTTTTTT. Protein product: CASSPPERLNTGELFF. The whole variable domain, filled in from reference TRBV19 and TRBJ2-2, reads DGGITQSPKYLFRKEGQNVTLSCEQNLNHDAMYWYRQDPGQGLRLIYYSQIVNDFQKGDIAEGYSVSREKKESFPLTVTSAQKNPTAFYLCASSPPERLNTGELFFGEGSRLTVL.